The 18 T cell receptor beta chains given below trace back to one sample, sequenced in a study of Tregs in tolerant kidney transplant recipients. TCRdb keeps only in-frame clones here, not all; method: immunoSEQ multiplex PCR. The data contain 90,000 to 130,000 clones, around 91% of them singletons. The sample consisted of CD4+ T cells from blood, taken before the transplant. Receptors originate from a human donor who received a combined kidney and bone marrow transplant.

The chain recombines TRBV7-2 with TRBJ1-5; TRBD1 aligns across 8 bases. Germline trimming cut 5 bases from V and 5 bases from J; bases unmatched to any gene: 5. CDR1 and CDR2 (germline): SGHTA, FQGNSA. This CDR3 is 14 amino acids long. The CDR3 sequence: CASSARTGHQPQHF. The CDR3 region has the DNA TGTGCCAGCAGCGCCCGGACAGGGCATCAGCCCCAGCATTTT.

The V and J genes are TRBV6-1 and TRBJ1-1; no reliable D call. The germline gives CDR1 MNHNS, CDR2 SASEGT. The CDR3 extends over 14 amino acids. Trimming cost V 2 bases and J 0 bases, with 7 bases left between them. In DNA form, the CDR3 reads TGTGCCAGCAGTGAACAGGCCCTGAACACTGAAGCTTTCTTT. It is translated as CASSEQALNTEAFF.

The chain carries TRBV11-2 and TRBJ2-1; perhaps TRBD1 as D (6 bases). V was trimmed by 1 base and J by 5 bases, leaving 15 bases between them. The germline V gene encodes CDR1 SGHAT and CDR2 FQNNGV. There are 16 residues in the CDR3. The CDR3 DNA is TGTGCCAGCAGCTTAGGCCAGGGGAAGGGGGACAATGAGCAGTTCTTC. It specifies CASSLGQGKGDNEQFF. The whole variable domain, filled in from reference TRBV11-2 and TRBJ2-1, reads EAGVAQSPRYKIIEKRQSVAFWCNPISGHATLYWYQQILGQGPKLLIQFQNNGVVDDSQLPKDRFSAERLKGVDSTLKIQPAKLEDSAVYLCASSLGQGKGDNEQFFGPGTRLTVL.

V gene TRBV7-8 combines with J gene TRBJ2-1, with 12 bases lining up with TRBD2. The CDR3 has 15 residues. CDR1 is SGHVS and CDR2 is FQNEAQ in the germline V gene. V lost 7 bases, J lost 6 bases, and 7 bases stayed unmatched. The CDR3 DNA is TGTGCCAGCAACAAGCGGACTAGCGGGGTCAATGAGCAGTTCTTC. Translation: CASNKRTSGVNEQFF.

V usage is TRBV6-1 and J usage is TRBJ2-4; 10 bases line up with TRBD1. The CDR3 runs 14 residues. The V gene's germline CDR1 is MNHNS and CDR2 SASEGT. Trimming cost V 11 bases and J 2 bases; bases outside gene matches: 6. The CDR3: CACRDRGPKNIQYF. CDR3 DNA sequence: TGTGCCTGCCGGGACAGGGGACCCAAAAACATTCAGTACTTC.

The rearrangement uses TRBV28 and TRBJ2-3, with 13 bases that match TRBD2. CDR3 size: 18 residues. In germline, CDR1 is MDHEN, CDR2 SYDVKM. V lost 4 bases to trimming and J lost 0 bases; unmatched junction nucleotides: 7. The CDR3, as DNA: TGTGCCAGCAGTTCCGGGACTAGCGGGGCTTCTAGCACAGATACGCAGTATTTT. Protein: CASSSGTSGASSTDTQYF. The whole variable domain, remainder taken from reference TRBV28 and TRBJ2-3, is DVKVTQSSRYLVKRTGEKVFLECVQDMDHENMFWYRQDPGLGLRLIYFSYDVKMKEKGDIPEGYSVSREKKERFSLILESASTNQTSMYLCASSSGTSGASSTDTQYFGPGTRLTVL.

The sample holds a few counts of this clone. The chain uses TRBV5-6 and TRBJ1-2, with D tentatively TRBD1 (5 bases). This CDR3 has 16 amino acids. Trimming took off 4 bases at V and 4 bases at J, with 20 bases between the two ends. Germline CDR1 reads SGHDT; CDR2 reads YYEEEE. The CDR3 region has the DNA TGTGCCAGCAGCCCACGAGACGGGGGAGCGGCCTATGGCTACACCTTC. It translates to CASSPRDGGAAYGYTF.

This chain connects TRBV2 to TRBJ1-2, with 8 bases aligning to TRBD1. J lost 3 bases, V lost 3 bases, and 3 bases had no gene match. The CDR3 is 14 residues long. The V gene's germline CDR1 is SNHLY and CDR2 FYNNEI. This CDR3 reads CASSEDRVYYGYTF. The CDR3 nucleotides read TGTGCCAGCAGTGAGGACAGGGTTTACTATGGCTACACCTTC.

V usage is TRBV6-1 and J usage is TRBJ2-1, with 12 bases identical to TRBD1. The CDR3 spans 17 residues. V shed 3 bases and J 6 bases; nucleotides not matched to a gene: 9. From germline, CDR1 is MNHNS and CDR2 SASEGT. The CDR3 region has the DNA TGTGCCAGCAGTGACCCTCCTGGGACAGGGGGCCGCAATGAGCAGTTCTTC. The encoded protein is CASSDPPGTGGRNEQFF.

This clone occurred once. The chain carries TRBV28 and TRBJ2-7; TRBD2 matches 7 bases. Germline V gives CDR1 MDHEN, CDR2 SYDVKM. The CDR3 contains 15 residues. V lost 2 bases and J lost 3; bases outside the gene matches: 7. CDR3 sequence: CASSLASGPFYEQYF. The CDR3 DNA is TGTGCCAGCAGTTTAGCTAGCGGACCTTTCTACGAGCAGTACTTC.

This rearrangement joins TRBV5-8 to TRBJ2-7, with D maybe TRBD1 (6 bases). The CDR3 sequence is 14 residues long. Germline V gene sequence: CDR1 SGHTS, CDR2 YDEGEE. The V gene lost 3 bases and the J gene lost 3 bases, with 13 bases spanning the gap. The CDR3 DNA follows: TGTGCCAGCAGCTCTCTCCAGGGGTTCTACGAGCAGTACTTC. Translating it yields CASSSLQGFYEQYF.

This clone was seen a single time. The chain has TRBV7-2 and TRBJ2-3; maybe TRBD2 (6 bases). Trimming took 2 bases from V and 2 from J, leaving 11 bases between them. The CDR3 sequence is 15 residues long. The germline gives CDR1 SGHTA, CDR2 FQGNSA. This CDR3 reads CASSLRGGVTDTQYF. CDR3 nucleotide sequence: TGTGCCAGCAGCTTACGAGGAGGGGTCACAGATACGCAGTATTTT.

The rearrangement uses TRBV2 and TRBJ1-1; possibly TRBD1 for D (5 bases). Trimming stripped 3 bases from V and 0 bases from J, with 14 bases between. The CDR3 totals 16 residues. Germline V gives CDR1 SNHLY, CDR2 FYNNEI. The CDR3 protein is CASSELGEGMNTEAFF. The CDR3 DNA reads TGTGCCAGCAGTGAGCTGGGGGAGGGTATGAACACTGAAGCTTTCTTT.

The chain uses TRBV6-4 and TRBJ1-1; 8 bases align to TRBD1. V shed 4 bases, J shed 1 base, and the junction held 11 bases outside the gene matches. Germline assignment: CDR1 MRHNA and CDR2 SNTAGT. This CDR3 region has 17 residues. CDR3 in DNA: TGTGCCAGCAGTGCTAACAAGGACAGGGTTAAGAACACTGAAGCTTTCTTT. Translating gives CASSANKDRVKNTEAFF.

In its sample, this clone was seen a few times. CDR3 residues: CASSLGTAGGLYEQYF. The CDR3 nucleotides are TGTGCCAGCAGCTTAGGTACGGCGGGGGGCCTCTACGAGCAGTACTTC. The V and J genes are TRBV11-2 and TRBJ2-7; TRBD2 aligns across 8 bases. This CDR3 spans 16 amino acids. Trimming cost V 1 base and J 3 bases; bases outside gene matches: 8. CDR1 is SGHAT and CDR2 is FQNNGV in the germline V gene.

In this sample, this clone turned up once. This chain connects TRBV7-9 to TRBJ1-2, with a weak D call TRBD1 (6 bases). The CDR3 sequence is 14 residues long. Germline V gene sequence: CDR1 SEHNR, CDR2 FQNEAQ (reference sequence). The ends were cut back, 1 base at V and 4 bases at J, with 10 bases in the middle. The CDR3 reads CASSLDTGSYGYTF. As DNA, the CDR3 is TGTGCCAGCAGCTTAGATACAGGGAGCTATGGCTACACCTTC.

This rearrangement joins TRBV7-2 to TRBJ2-7; D might be TRBD2 (6 bases). There are 15 residues in the CDR3. Germline loops: CDR1 SGHTA, CDR2 FQGNSA. The V end lost 3 bases, the J end lost 1 base, and 13 bases lay between the germline ends. For the CDR3, the DNA is TGTGCCAGCAGCTTGCGGCCAGGGAGGTCCTACGAGCAGTACTTC. Translated: CASSLRPGRSYEQYF.

The J gene is TRBJ2-3, the V gene TRBV30, with D possibly being TRBD1 (5 bases). Germline V CDR1 and CDR2: GTSNPN, SVGIG (reference sequence). CDR3 length: 11 residues. The CDR3 bases are TGTGCTTTTACTCGGCAGGGTACGCAGTATTTT. This codes for CAFTRQGTQYF.